Listed here is a single T cell receptor beta chain. TCRdb's copy holds only in-frame clones and misses some; the assay was immunoSEQ multiplex PCR. The sample has some 460,000 clones; 80% to 90% are singletons. The sample comes from a study of Ad26.COV2.S vaccination and SARS-CoV-2 variants. Treatment described: around 19 received Ad26.COV2.S at low or high dose, single or two shots; roughly 5 received placebo; per-sample allocation not given. Collection of the samples took place on day 63 after the first injection of vaccine or placebo. CDR1 is LNHDA, CDR2 SQIVND, per germline (reference sequence). Trimming cost V 3 bases and J 8 bases, with 14 bases left between them. The CDR3 sequence is 14 residues long.

This specimen consisted of peripheral blood, obtained in a trial of Ad26.COV2.S vaccine versus placebo. The chain combines TRBV19 with TRBJ2-1; D is tentatively TRBD1 or TRBD2 (5 bases each). The clonotype was recovered from a person between 18 and 65 years old who received the Ad26.COV2.S COVID-19 vaccine or a placebo. The DNA of the CDR3 is TGTGCCAGTAGTATCCTCTATGGGACCGATGAGCAGTTCTTC. Translation gives CASSILYGTDEQFF.